This note documents a single T cell receptor (beta chain) sequence. This CDR3 is also generated by other DNA sequences in the sample. This CDR3 region has 14 residues. Germline-derived CDR1 and CDR2 are SNHLY and FYNNEI. V was clipped by 6 bases and J by 3 bases; unmatched bases: 5. TCRdb's copy holds only in-frame clones and misses some; the assay was immunoSEQ multiplex PCR. The table has 2 million to 2.5 million clones, approximately 93% seen once; the top ten hold 0.35% to 0.45%. The sample comes from a study of shared clonotypes between healthy human individuals. The sequence derives from a man aged 18 to 29 in good health. Some clones in this sample may be carry-over from other donors' samples. V is TRBV2 and J is TRBJ2-7, with 10 bases fitting TRBD1. What was sequenced was naive CD4+ T cells from PBMCs. Subset of the sample: CD45RA+ positively selected. CDR3 residues: CASSGGQGNYEQYF. CDR3 nucleotides: TGTGCCAGCAGCGGGGGACAGGGGAACTACGAGCAGTACTTC.